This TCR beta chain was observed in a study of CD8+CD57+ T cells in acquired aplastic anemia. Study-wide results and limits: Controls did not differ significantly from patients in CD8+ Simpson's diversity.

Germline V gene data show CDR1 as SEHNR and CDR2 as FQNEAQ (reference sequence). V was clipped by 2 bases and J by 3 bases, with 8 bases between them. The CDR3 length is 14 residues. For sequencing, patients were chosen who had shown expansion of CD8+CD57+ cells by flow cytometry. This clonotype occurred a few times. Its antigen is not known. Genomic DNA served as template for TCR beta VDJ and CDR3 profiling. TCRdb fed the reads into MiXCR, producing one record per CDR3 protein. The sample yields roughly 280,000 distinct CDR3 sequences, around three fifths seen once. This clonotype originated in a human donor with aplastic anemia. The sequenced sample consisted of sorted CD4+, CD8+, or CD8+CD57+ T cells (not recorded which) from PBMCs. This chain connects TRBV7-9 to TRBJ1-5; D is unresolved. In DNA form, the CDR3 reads TGTGCCAGCAGCTTATCGGCCACCAATCAGCCCCAGCATTTT. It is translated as CASSLSATNQPQHF.